Given below is one T cell receptor (beta chain) in context. Blood sampling was done at baseline, cycle 4 day 1, and cycle 7 day 1. This sample is part of a study of OX40 agonist ivuxolimab in advanced cancers. TCRdb's table, derived via immunoSEQ multiplex PCR, lists solely in-frame clones and lacks some. The repertoire includes about 90,000 clones, less than 95% of them detected once, and roughly 8.9% sits in the top ten. With 6 bases removed from V and 6 bases from J, the gap between germline ends came to 11 bases. The V gene's germline CDR1 is SNHLY and CDR2 FYNNEI. The CDR3 length is 12 residues. The sample was CD4+ or CD8+ T cells sorted from blood, taken in a trial of the OX40 agonist ivuxolimab. This rearrangement joins TRBV2 to TRBJ1-1; D perhaps matches TRBD1 (5 bases). The sequence was obtained from an adult with an advanced solid tumor such as melanoma, head and neck, liver or kidney cancer. The CDR3 here is CASRTRGPEAFF. The CDR3 DNA is TGTGCCAGCAGAACCCGGGGACCTGAAGCTTTCTTT.